This T cell receptor beta chain was retrieved from a study of early T cells in non-severe SARS-CoV-2 infection. Background on the study: From unsorted whole blood, bulk RNA was sequenced, and the chains remained unpaired. The study, taken as a whole, reports: There was a bias toward anti-spike CD8 responses in VDJdb matching, which missed private and CD4 specificities.

The sample holds a few counts of this clonotype. The antigen is undetermined. Each cDNA molecule carried a unique molecular identifier. TCRdb re-analysed the 5' RACE reads in MiXCR, keeping a single row per CDR3 protein. The data contain tens of thousands of distinct CDR3 sequences, around 13% of them singletons. The CDR3 has 13 residues. Germline V lookup: CDR1 SGHTA, CDR2 FQGNSA. V was trimmed by 5 bases and J by 3 bases, leaving 7 bases between them. This TCR was recovered from an adult who was a healthcare worker with PCR-confirmed SARS-CoV-2 infection or an uninfected control (not recorded which). The chain has TRBV7-2 and TRBJ2-2; D gene ambiguous. This specimen was whole blood, taken at baseline. CDR3 amino acids: CASSPWDTGELFF. CDR3 DNA: TGTGCCAGCAGCCCATGGGACACCGGGGAGCTGTTTTTT.